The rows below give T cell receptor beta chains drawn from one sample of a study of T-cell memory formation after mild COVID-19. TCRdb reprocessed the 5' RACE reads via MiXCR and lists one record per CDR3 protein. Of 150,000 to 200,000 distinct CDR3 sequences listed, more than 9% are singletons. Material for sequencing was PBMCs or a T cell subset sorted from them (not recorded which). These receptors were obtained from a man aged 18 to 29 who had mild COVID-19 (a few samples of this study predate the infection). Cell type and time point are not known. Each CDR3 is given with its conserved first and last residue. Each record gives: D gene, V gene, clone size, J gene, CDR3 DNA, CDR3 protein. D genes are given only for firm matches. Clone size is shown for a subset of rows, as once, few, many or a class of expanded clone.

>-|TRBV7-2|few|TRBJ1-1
TGTGCCAGCAGCTCCTACACTGAAGCTTTCTTT
CASSSYTEAFF
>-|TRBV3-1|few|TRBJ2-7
TGTGCCAGCAGCCAAGCCCCCCCCTGGCTCCTTACCTACGAGCAGTACTTC
CASSQAPPWLLTYEQYF
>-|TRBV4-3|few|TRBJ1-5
TGCGCCAGCAGCCAAGAAAGGGGGGGTCAGCCCCAGCATTTT
CASSQERGGQPQHF
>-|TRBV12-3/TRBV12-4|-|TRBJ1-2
TGTGCCAGCGGAAGAACACGGGGGATGCCTGGCTACACCTTC
CASGRTRGMPGYTF
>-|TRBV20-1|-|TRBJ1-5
TGCAGTGGCAGGGGTTATAGCAATCAGCCCCAGCATTTT
CSGRGYSNQPQHF
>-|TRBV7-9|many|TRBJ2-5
TGTGCCAGCAGCCTGAATACAGGAGAGACCCAGTACTTC
CASSLNTGETQYF
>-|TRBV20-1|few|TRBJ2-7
TGCAGTGCCCTCTGGACCCAGACCTACGAGCAGTACTTC
CSALWTQTYEQYF
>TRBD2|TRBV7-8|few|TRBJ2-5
TGTGCCAGCAGCTTGGGATGGGGGGGCCAAGAGACCCAGTACTTC
CASSLGWGGQETQYF
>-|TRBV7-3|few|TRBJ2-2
TGTGCCAGCAGCTCTCAGGGTATCGGGGAGCTGTTTTTT
CASSSQGIGELFF
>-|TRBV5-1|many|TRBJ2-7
TGCGCCAGCAGAAGGGACAACACCTACGAGCAGTACTTC
CASRRDNTYEQYF
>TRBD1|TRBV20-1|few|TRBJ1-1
TGCAGTGCTAGAGACAGGGGGTTCTCTGAAGCTTTCTTT
CSARDRGFSEAFF
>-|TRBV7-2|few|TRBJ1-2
TGTGCCAGCAGCTTAAGTCGGGCCTCAGCGGGGAATGGCTACACCTTC
CASSLSRASAGNGYTF
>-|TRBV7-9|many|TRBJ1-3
TGTGCCAGCAGCTTACAATCTGGAAACACCATATATTTT
CASSLQSGNTIYF
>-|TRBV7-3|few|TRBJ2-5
TGTGCCAGCAGCGTCGGTGCGCGGGAGACCCAGTACTTC
CASSVGARETQYF
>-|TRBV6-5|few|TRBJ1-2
TGTGCCAGCAGCCTCAGAACAGGGACTGGCTACACCTTC
CASSLRTGTGYTF
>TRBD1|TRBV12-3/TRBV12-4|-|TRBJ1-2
TGTGCCAGCAATCTTGGACAGGGGACCTATGGCTACACCTTC
CASNLGQGTYGYTF
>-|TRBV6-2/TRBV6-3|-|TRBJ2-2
TGTGCCAGCAACCAGGGGGGGACCACCGGGGAGCTGTTTTTT
CASNQGGTTGELFF
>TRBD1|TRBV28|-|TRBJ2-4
TGTGCCAGCGGACAGGGAGTAGCCAAAAACATTCAGTACTTC
CASGQGVAKNIQYF
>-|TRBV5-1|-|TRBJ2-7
TGCGCCAGCAGCTTGGAGGGCTCGGACTACGAGCAGTACTTC
CASSLEGSDYEQYF
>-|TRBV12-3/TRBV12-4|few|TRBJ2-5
TGTGCCAGCAGGCATAAAGAGACCCAGTACTTC
CASRHKETQYF
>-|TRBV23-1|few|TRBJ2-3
TGCGCCAGCAGTCACTCCCTCGGTGGCAGGGGCACAGATACGCAGTATTTT
CASSHSLGGRGTDTQYF
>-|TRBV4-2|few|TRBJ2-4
TGTGCCAGCAGCCAGGACCCCAAAAACATTCAGTACTTC
CASSQDPKNIQYF
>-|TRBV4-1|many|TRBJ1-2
TGCGCCAGCAGCCAAACGTACCCTCAGGTGCTAGTTGGCTATGGCTACACCTTC
CASSQTYPQVLVGYGYTF
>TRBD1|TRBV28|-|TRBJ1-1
TGTGCCAGCAAGGGGGCTATGAACACTGAAGCTTTCTTT
CASKGAMNTEAFF
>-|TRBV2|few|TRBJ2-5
TGTGCCAGCAGTGGCGACGGACAAGAGACCCAGTACTTC
CASSGDGQETQYF
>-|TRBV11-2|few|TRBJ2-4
TGTGCCAGCAGCCAAGCACTACGGCTAGCCAAAAACATTCAGTACTTC
CASSQALRLAKNIQYF
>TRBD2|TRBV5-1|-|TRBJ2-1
TGCGCCAGCAGCTTGGGGCCGGGGGGGTACAATGAGCAGTTCTTC
CASSLGPGGYNEQFF
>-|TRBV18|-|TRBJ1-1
TGTGCCAGCTCATCCTCCTCGGGCCGCGGAGCTGAAGCTTTCTTT
CASSSSSGRGAEAFF
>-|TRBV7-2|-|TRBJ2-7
TGTGCCAGCGGGTATATCGGGGGCTCCTACGAGCAGTACTTC
CASGYIGGSYEQYF
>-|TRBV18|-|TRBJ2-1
TGTGCCAGCTCACCAGACGCCAATGAGCAGTTCTTC
CASSPDANEQFF
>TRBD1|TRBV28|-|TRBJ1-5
TGTGCCAGCAGTTTGAAGGACAGGGCCAGCAATCAGCCCCAGCATTTT
CASSLKDRASNQPQHF
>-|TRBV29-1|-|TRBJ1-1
TGCAGCGTTGGGGCGGGGGCGATGAACACTGAAGCTTTCTTT
CSVGAGAMNTEAFF
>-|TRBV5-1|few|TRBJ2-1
TGCGCCAGCAGCTTGGTCCCCTACAATGAGCAGTTCTTC
CASSLVPYNEQFF
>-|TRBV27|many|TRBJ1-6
TGTGCCAGCAGATCCGTAGGTTCACCCCTCCACTTT
CASRSVGSPLHF
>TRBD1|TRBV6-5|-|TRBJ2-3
TGTGCCAGCAGTCGGACAGGGCGGGGAGATACGCAGTATTTT
CASSRTGRGDTQYF
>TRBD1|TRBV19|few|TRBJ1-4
TGTGCCAGTAGTTCCAGGGGGAGCGCAACTAATGAAAAACTGTTTTTT
CASSSRGSATNEKLFF
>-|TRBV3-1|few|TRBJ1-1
TGTGCCAGCAGCCAAGGGCCCTCCCCGGAAGCTTTCTTT
CASSQGPSPEAFF